Presented here are 29 T cell receptor beta chains from one specimen sequenced in a study of T-cell reconstitution after alpha-beta-depleted transplantation in children (dated by TCRdb to 2016 to 2017). Libraries were made using PCR. Sequencer: Illumina HiSeq 2500. TCR libraries were prepared with molecular barcoding, using unique molecular identifiers to normalize TCRbeta repertoire quantification. The public reads were reanalyzed by TCRdb: fastp trimming at Q25, MiXCR alignment, in-frame beta chains only. Each CDR3 protein gets just one entry, which takes the most common genes and DNA from the rows behind it. The sample table records fewer than 550,000 distinct CDR3 sequences; over 10% of these occur just once. Jointly, the top ten make up 13% to 15% of the sample. The treatment or condition label of this sample denotes: allogeneic hematopoietic cell transplantation with graft depleted of TCRalphabeta T cells and CD19 B cells.

This sample comprised PBMCs, mostly from graft donor cells, obtained 180 days after TCRalphabeta/CD19-depleted stem cell transplant. These receptor sequences come from a female patient aged 2-15 years who had a stem cell transplant for aplastic anemia, so the T cells may come from the graft donor.

The rearrangement joins TRBV7-2 to TRBJ2-1; 11 nucleotides agree with TRBD2. Germline lookup yields CDR1 SGHTA and CDR2 FQGNSA. The CDR3 consists of 17 residues. V lost 3 bases and J lost 4; bases outside the gene matches: 8. The CDR3 nucleotides read TGTGCCAGCAGCTTCGCATCTGGGACTAGCGGATACAATGAGCAGTTCTTC. Translation: CASSFASGTSGYNEQFF.

This clonotype occurred a few times. The chain joins TRBV30 to TRBJ1-5; D might be TRBD1 (5 bases). With 4 bases removed from V and 3 bases from J, the gap between germline ends came to 10 bases. The CDR3 runs 13 residues. In germline, CDR1 is GTSNPN, CDR2 SVGIG (reference sequence). This CDR3 is CAWNQGPNQPQHF. The CDR3 DNA is TGTGCCTGGAACCAGGGCCCCAATCAGCCCCAGCATTTT.

This clonotype has just a few counts. The chain carries TRBV29-1 and TRBJ1-5; 8 positions match TRBD1. The CDR3 loop spans 13 amino acids. Germline CDR1 reads SQVTM; CDR2 reads ANQGSEA. V shed 6 bases and J 3 bases; nucleotides not matched to a gene: 4. The CDR3 nucleotides read TGCAGCGTCTCAGGGGGCGACAATCAGCCCCAGCATTTT. It translates to CSVSGGDNQPQHF.

This clonotype showed up many times. The chain has TRBV29-1 and TRBJ2-7; D uncertain. The CDR3 has 13 residues. CDR1 is SQVTM, CDR2 ANQGSEA, per germline. The germline V and J ends were trimmed by 3 bases and 3 bases, with 12 bases remaining between them. The CDR3 DNA sequence: TGCAGCGTTGACGTTGGGAATTTCTACGAGCAGTACTTC. Translating it yields CSVDVGNFYEQYF.

The rearrangement links TRBV6-5 to TRBJ2-7, with D perhaps TRBD1 or TRBD2 (5 bases each). Germline V gene lookup returns CDR1 MNHEY and CDR2 SVGAGI. Trimming left V 0 bases short and J 0 bases short, with 12 bases between. This CDR3 contains 16 residues. The CDR3 region has the DNA TGTGCCAGCAGTTACTCGATGGCAGGGAGCTCCTACGAGCAGTACGTC. Protein: CASSYSMAGSSYEQYV.

This chain joins TRBV7-8 and TRBJ2-2; 12 nucleotides align to TRBD2. CDR1 and CDR2 (germline): SGHVS, FQNEAQ. CDR3 length: 19 amino acids. V lost 5 bases, J lost 4 bases, and 14 bases stayed unmatched. DNA of the CDR3: TGTGCCAGCAGCCTGGCACCGGGACTAGCGGGTTTGGGCACCGGGGAGCTGTTTTTT. Its protein is CASSLAPGLAGLGTGELFF.

In this sample, this clonotype turned up a few times. The chain uses TRBV7-3 and TRBJ2-1, with TRBD2 matching 11 bases. V lost 5 bases, J lost 8 bases, and 11 bases stayed unmatched. Per germline, CDR1 SGHTA and CDR2 FQGTGA. The CDR3 sequence is 16 residues long. This CDR3 reads CASSPTGTSGRDEQFF. The CDR3 bases are TGTGCCAGCAGCCCAACCGGGACTAGCGGAAGGGATGAGCAGTTCTTC.

On this clonotype itself: A much larger clone differs from this one at a single base, so this may be a read error. The chain couples TRBV5-1 to TRBJ2-1, with D tentatively TRBD2 (6 bases). The CDR3 runs 16 residues. The V end was cut by 5 bases, the J end by 3 bases, with 18 bases between. Germline CDR1 SGHRS, CDR2 YFSETQ. The CDR3 loop reads CASRGSSGDSYNEQFF. The CDR3 nucleotides read TGCGCCAGCAGGGGGTCCTCGGGAGACAGCTACAATGAGCAGTTCTTC.

This clonotype turned up a few times. The rearrangement links TRBV3-1 to TRBJ1-2; D remains unclear. CDR3 length: 16 residues. Germline V lookup: CDR1 LGHDT, CDR2 YNNKEL (reference sequence). Trimming took off 1 base at V and 2 bases at J, with 14 bases between the two ends. The CDR3 bases are TGTGCCAGCAGCCAAGGACCCCGGACCCCCAACTATGGCTACACCTTC. Translation gives CASSQGPRTPNYGYTF.

In its sample, this clonotype was seen a few times. The V gene is TRBV12-3 or TRBV12-4, the J gene TRBJ1-5; D remains unclear. The germline V and J ends were trimmed by 5 bases and 2 bases, with 13 bases remaining between them. The CDR3 has 15 amino acids. The CDR3 protein is CASSPLVGGNQPQHF. DNA of the CDR3: TGTGCCAGCAGTCCATTGGTGGGAGGCAATCAGCCCCAGCATTTT.

The J gene is TRBJ2-1, the V gene TRBV28, with 7 nucleotides matching TRBD1. The CDR3 is made up of 15 amino acids. With V trimmed by 4 bases and J by 6 bases, 9 bases remained unmatched. Germline V gene sequence: CDR1 MDHEN, CDR2 SYDVKM. In DNA, the CDR3 is TGTGCCAGCAGTTGGGGGCCGGGACAGTTCAATGAGCAGTTCTTC. Translation gives CASSWGPGQFNEQFF.

V gene TRBV7-3 combines with J gene TRBJ2-5; 10 nucleotides agree with TRBD2. J gave up 2 bases and V 2 bases, and 2 bases lay outside the gene matches. This CDR3 is 15 amino acids long. The germline V gene encodes CDR1 SGHTA and CDR2 FQGTGA. CDR3 amino acids: CASSLRTSGQETQYF. CDR3 in DNA: TGTGCCAGCAGCTTACGGACTAGCGGACAAGAGACCCAGTACTTC.

This clonotype was observed many times. V and J are TRBV5-6 and TRBJ2-1; D is perhaps TRBD1 or TRBD2 (5 bases each). This CDR3 is 12 amino acids long. Germline V gene data show CDR1 as SGHDT and CDR2 as YYEEEE. V was clipped by 4 bases and J by 9 bases, with 11 bases between them. The CDR3 DNA reads as TGTGCCAGCAGCCCCACAGGAGGTGAGCAGTTCTTC. The encoded protein is CASSPTGGEQFF.

The rearrangement links TRBV15 to TRBJ2-1; 9 bases are shared with TRBD2. The V and J ends lost 0 bases and 9 bases, in that order; junction bases with no gene match: 9. The germline V gene has CDR1 LNHNV and CDR2 YYDKDF (reference sequence). CDR3 length: 16 amino acids. This CDR3 reads CATSREGTSRPVEQFF. The CDR3 DNA follows: TGTGCCACCAGCAGAGAAGGGACTAGCCGCCCGGTTGAGCAGTTCTTC.

This clonotype was counted between two and nine times. The chain combines TRBV28 with TRBJ1-1; the match to TRBD1 covers 11 bases. The CDR3 is 14 residues long. Unmatched junction bases numbered 9, after V lost 6 bases and J lost 9 bases. Looked up from germline, CDR1 is MDHEN and CDR2 is SYDVKM. CDR3 in amino acids: CASRGGGTGGKAFF. The CDR3, as DNA: TGTGCCAGCAGAGGAGGAGGGACAGGGGGGAAAGCTTTCTTT.

This clonotype was seen ten or more times. The rearrangement links TRBV4-1 to TRBJ2-3; perhaps TRBD1 as D (7 bases). Trimming took off 1 base at V and 5 bases at J, with 19 bases between the two ends. Per the germline V gene, CDR1 is MGHRA and CDR2 is YSYEKL. This CDR3 has 17 residues. CDR3 in DNA: TGCGCCAGCAGCCAAGGACAGGGCGGGACCATGGGAGATACGCAGTATTTT. This sequence encodes CASSQGQGGTMGDTQYF.

V gene TRBV6-5 combines with J gene TRBJ2-3; possibly TRBD2 for D (6 bases). V lost 2 bases and J 2 bases, leaving 8 bases between the germline ends. The germline gives CDR1 MNHEY, CDR2 SVGAGI. The CDR3 is 14 residues long. The CDR3 spells CASSYLDYTDTQYF. In nucleotides, the CDR3 is TGTGCCAGCAGTTACCTGGACTACACAGATACGCAGTATTTT.

The chain links TRBV7-3 to TRBJ2-1; TRBD1 matches 8 bases. J was trimmed by 0 bases and V by 3 bases; bases with no gene match: 13. The CDR3 covers 19 residues. CDR1 and CDR2 from the germline V gene are SGHTA and FQGTGA. DNA for the CDR3: TGTGCCAGCAGCTTGAAACCGGGACAGGTCCTAAGCTCCTACAATGAGCAGTTCTTC. Translated, it gives CASSLKPGQVLSSYNEQFF.

This clonotype showed up just a few times. The V call is TRBV25-1, the J call TRBJ2-7; D is ambiguous. Trimming removed 1 base at V and 4 bases at J, with 5 bases between. Germline V gene data show CDR1 as MGHDK and CDR2 as SYGVNS. The CDR3 sequence is 12 residues long. CDR3 in amino acids: CASSEWQYEQYV. DNA of the CDR3: TGTGCCAGCAGTGAATGGCAGTACGAGCAGTACGTC.

This clonotype occurred a few times. The chain employs TRBV20-1 and TRBJ2-7, with 8 bases matching TRBD1. The germline CDR1 and CDR2 sequences are DFQATT and SNEGSKA (reference sequence). V lost 3 bases, J lost 0 bases, and 4 bases stayed unmatched. The CDR3 is made up of 14 amino acids. The CDR3 nucleotides are TGCAGTGCTAGCCGGACAGGGCCCTCCTACGAGCAGTACTTC. This codes for CSASRTGPSYEQYF.

V usage is TRBV24-1 and J usage is TRBJ2-2, with D perhaps TRBD1 or TRBD2 (5 bases each). CDR3 length: 16 residues. Germline-derived CDR1 and CDR2 are KGHDR and SFDVKD. Trimming took off 1 base at V and 0 bases at J, with 8 bases between the two ends. The CDR3 region has the DNA TGTGCCACCAGTGATTTAAGGGGAGCGAACACCGGGGAGCTGTTTTTT. Residues: CATSDLRGANTGELFF.

Only a few counts were recorded for this clonotype. The genes are TRBV7-2 and TRBJ2-5; 9 bases map to TRBD1. Germline values: CDR1 SGHTA, CDR2 FQGNSA. V was pared by 5 bases and J by 5 bases, with 9 bases of the junction left unmatched. The CDR3 is 15 amino acids. In nucleotides, the CDR3 is TGTGCCAGCAGCCTCCGGACAGGGGCAATGGAGACCCAGTACTTC. The encoded protein is CASSLRTGAMETQYF.

This chain uses TRBV27 with TRBJ1-5; TRBD1 might be the D (5 bases). The length of the CDR3 is 17 residues. CDR1 MNHEY and CDR2 SMNVEV come from the germline V gene (reference sequence). Between the trimmed V and J ends, which lost 5 bases and 6 bases, there was a span of 23 bases. The CDR3 bases are TGTGCCAGCAGTCCTCGACAGCGAACCCGAGGGAGTCAGCCCCAGCATTTT. As protein: CASSPRQRTRGSQPQHF.

This clonotype was detected a few times. The V and J genes are TRBV28 and TRBJ1-5, with D unclear. V lost 4 bases to trimming and J lost 4 bases, with 23 bases between them. Germline CDR1 reads MDHEN; CDR2 reads SYDVKM. The CDR3 covers 18 residues. The CDR3 here is CASSSPSRQAQRNQPQHF. In DNA, the CDR3 is TGTGCCAGCAGTTCTCCCTCCCGGCAGGCCCAACGAAATCAGCCCCAGCATTTT.

This clonotype was seen at least ten times. The V gene is TRBV12-3 or TRBV12-4, the J gene TRBJ2-5, with a possible D match to TRBD1 (8 bases). The ends were cut back, 5 bases at V and 4 bases at J, with 14 bases in the middle. The CDR3 is 14 residues long. CDR3 sequence: CASSPTGGGETQYF. The CDR3 DNA is TGTGCCAGCAGTCCAACAGGGGGGGGAGAGACCCAGTACTTC.

This clonotype has more than one count but fewer than ten. V is TRBV28 and J is TRBJ2-3; 12 nucleotides align to TRBD2. The germline V gene has CDR1 MDHEN and CDR2 SYDVKM. The CDR3 has 18 amino acids. V lost 2 bases to trimming and J lost 3 bases; unmatched junction nucleotides: 9. This chain's CDR3 is CASSLMTSGSGITDTQYF. The DNA of the CDR3 is TGTGCCAGCAGTTTAATGACTAGCGGGAGTGGAATTACAGATACGCAGTATTTT.

CDR3 protein: CASSLGGGNYNEQFF. The CDR3 nucleotides read TGTGCCAGCAGCTTAGGGGGGGGGAACTACAATGAGCAGTTCTTC. The rearrangement joins TRBV7-2 to TRBJ2-1, with 7 bases fitting TRBD2. The germline V gene has CDR1 SGHTA and CDR2 FQGNSA. Losses at the gene ends were 1 base for V and 3 bases for J; bases not matched to a gene: 3. The CDR3 consists of 15 residues.

This clonotype occurred a few times. The genes are TRBV27 and TRBJ2-1; TRBD2 agrees at 9 bases. The CDR3 covers 18 residues. Germline V gene data show CDR1 as MNHEY and CDR2 as SMNVEV (reference sequence). Unmatched junction bases numbered 14, after V lost 5 bases and J lost 3 bases. CDR3 DNA sequence: TGTGCCAGCAGTCCACTAGGGGGCGGGAGGGCCAACTACAATGAGCAGTTCTTC. Translation gives CASSPLGGGRANYNEQFF.

The chain carries TRBV3-1 and TRBJ2-1, with D tentatively TRBD1 (6 bases). The CDR3 has 15 residues. The V end lost 1 base, the J end lost 6 bases, and 13 bases lay between the germline ends. CDR1 and CDR2 from the germline V gene are LGHDT and YNNKEL (reference sequence). The CDR3 nucleotides read TGTGCCAGCAGCCAAGTGAACAGGGCACTCAATGAGCAGTTCTTC. Translating it yields CASSQVNRALNEQFF.